Below, 25 T cell receptor beta chains from the same sample are listed, as sequenced in a study of blood T cell repertoires in COVID-19. Generated by immunoSEQ multiplex PCR, the TCRdb table keeps only in-frame clones and is missing some. Seen here are 300,000 to 400,000 clones, 85% to 90% observed once, and the top ten hold around 1.2%. Sequencing was done on a sample of PBMCs or T cells enriched from blood (not recorded which). The receptor source for this set is a woman aged 18-35 years who had recovered from COVID-19.

The rearrangement joins TRBV7-2 to TRBJ1-2; 8 bases match TRBD1. V trimming: 3 bases; J trimming: 3 bases; junction bases outside the gene matches: 3. The CDR3 is 14 residues long. Germline loops: CDR1 SGHTA, CDR2 FQGNSA. CDR3 protein: CASSFGTGDYGYTF. The CDR3 DNA reads as TGTGCCAGCAGCTTTGGGACAGGTGACTATGGCTACACCTTC.

The rearrangement links TRBV4-2 to TRBJ2-5; TRBD2 aligns across 10 bases. The CDR3 extends over 17 amino acids. V lost 1 base, J lost 0 bases, and 5 bases stayed unmatched. Germline CDR1 LGHNA, CDR2 YNFKEQ. Here the CDR3 reads CASSQGLAGTNQETQYF. CDR3 nucleotide sequence: TGTGCCAGCAGCCAAGGACTAGCGGGTACCAACCAAGAGACCCAGTACTTC.

The chain carries TRBV5-4 and TRBJ1-2; no clear D gene. The germline V gene has CDR1 SGHNT and CDR2 YYREEE (reference sequence). The CDR3 runs 14 residues. The V end lost 3 bases, the J end lost 3 bases, and 12 bases lay between the germline ends. DNA for the CDR3: TGTGCCAGCAGCTGGACGGGAAGGGACTATGGCTACACCTTC. Residues: CASSWTGRDYGYTF.

The genes are TRBV5-6 and TRBJ1-5; D call uncertain. V was cut by 0 bases and J by 2 bases, with 12 bases left in between. CDR3 length: 16 amino acids. Germline V CDR1 and CDR2: SGHDT, YYEEEE. The CDR3 sequence: CASSLGVPRGNQPQHF. The DNA of the CDR3 is TGTGCCAGCAGCTTGGGGGTTCCGAGGGGCAATCAGCCCCAGCATTTT.

The chain uses TRBV4-1 and TRBJ2-3, with D maybe TRBD1 (5 bases). Germline V lookup: CDR1 MGHRA, CDR2 YSYEKL. The CDR3 is made up of 13 amino acids. V lost 5 bases and J lost 0, with 6 bases in between. The chain's CDR3 is CASSDSSTDTQYF. Written as DNA, the CDR3 is TGCGCCAGCAGCGACAGTAGCACAGATACGCAGTATTTT.

V and J are TRBV5-1 and TRBJ2-5, with TRBD2 matching 7 bases. The CDR3 consists of 14 residues. Germline V gene sequence: CDR1 SGHRS, CDR2 YFSETQ. The V segment lost 4 bases and the J segment 5 bases; nucleotides outside the gene matches: 8. CDR3 sequence (DNA): TGCGCCAGCAGCGTAGGACTAGAGGGGGAGACCCAGTACTTC. This codes for CASSVGLEGETQYF. Full variable domain (remainder filled in from reference TRBV5-1 and TRBJ2-5): KAGVTQTPRYLIKTRGQQVTLSCSPISGHRSVSWYQQTPGQGLQFLFEYFSETQRNKGNFPGRFSGRQFSNSRSEMNVSTLELGDSALYLCASSVGLEGETQYFGPGTRLLVL.

This clone has only one observation. The gene calls are TRBV30 and TRBJ2-7, with D hard to call. The CDR3 sequence is 11 residues long. Trimming took off 2 bases at V and 3 bases at J, with 5 bases between the two ends. Germline assignment: CDR1 GTSNPN and CDR2 SVGIG (reference sequence). The CDR3 loop is CAWSRSYEQYF. The CDR3 DNA is TGTGCCTGGAGTAGGAGCTACGAGCAGTACTTC.

The rearrangement joins TRBV4-2 to TRBJ1-2; 10 bases align to TRBD1. J gave up 2 bases and V 0 bases, and 3 bases lay outside the gene matches. This CDR3 spans 16 amino acids. Looked up from germline, CDR1 is LGHNA and CDR2 is YNFKEQ. CDR3 protein: CASSQDRGQGNYGYTF. In DNA form, the CDR3 reads TGTGCCAGCAGCCAAGATAGGGGACAGGGGAACTATGGCTACACCTTC.

V usage is TRBV19 and J usage is TRBJ1-4, with D unresolved. V lost 5 bases, J lost 1 base, and 8 bases lay in between. Germline V CDR1 and CDR2: LNHDA, SQIVND (reference sequence). The CDR3 runs to 14 residues. The CDR3 reads CASSPLLTNEKLFF. The CDR3 nucleotides read TGTGCCAGTAGTCCACTGCTAACTAATGAAAAACTGTTTTTT.

Worth noting for this clone: A junction end diverges from the germline sequence, so it may reflect a read error. V is TRBV2 and J is TRBJ2-3; tentative D call: TRBD1 (5 bases). The CDR3 covers 12 residues. Germline V gene lookup returns CDR1 SNHLY and CDR2 FYNNEI. The CDR3 DNA follows: TGTGCCAGCAGTTCTGGAACAGGTACGCAGTATTTT. Translating it yields CASSSGTGTQYF.

This chain connects TRBV18 to TRBJ1-5; possibly TRBD1 for D (5 bases). CDR3 length: 18 residues. Germline values: CDR1 KGHSH, CDR2 LQKENI. The V gene lost 1 base and the J gene lost 4 bases, with 20 bases spanning the gap. The CDR3 protein is CASSPRVVIVKGNQPQHF. The DNA for the CDR3 is TGTGCCAGCTCACCACGGGTCGTGATCGTAAAGGGGAATCAGCCCCAGCATTTT.

This clone appeared a few times. This chain uses TRBV3-1 (or the pseudogene TRBV3-2) with TRBJ1-1; weak D call: TRBD1 (5 bases). With 7 bases removed from V and 1 base from J, the gap between germline ends came to 13 bases. The CDR3 has 14 amino acids. CDR1 and CDR2 from the germline V gene are LGHDT and YNNKEL (reference sequence). CDR3 protein: CASTRGEANTEAFF. The CDR3 region has the DNA TGTGCCAGCACACGGGGGGAAGCGAACACTGAAGCTTTCTTT.

The rearrangement uses TRBV2 and TRBJ1-2, with TRBD1 identical over 9 bases. CDR1 is SNHLY and CDR2 is FYNNEI in the germline V gene. Losses at the gene ends were 4 bases for V and 4 bases for J; bases not matched to a gene: 10. This CDR3 is 16 amino acids long. Here the CDR3 DNA reads TGTGCCAGCAGTGGTCTACAGGGGGCGCGGGCCTATGGCTACACCTTC. Residues: CASSGLQGARAYGYTF. The complete variable domain, with remaining parts taken from reference TRBV2 and TRBJ1-2, reads EPEVTQTPSHQVTQMGQEVILRCVPISNHLYFYWYRQILGQKVEFLVSFYNNEISEKSEIFDDQFSVERPDGSNFTLKIRSTKLEDSAMYFCASSGLQGARAYGYTFGSGTRLTVV.

V and J are TRBV30 and TRBJ1-5; no definite D call. The CDR3 totals 13 residues. Trimming stripped 5 bases from V and 3 bases from J, with 11 bases between. CDR1 is GTSNPN, CDR2 SVGIG, per germline (reference sequence). The CDR3 here is CAWGAEVNQPQHF. CDR3 nucleotide sequence: TGTGCCTGGGGAGCCGAGGTCAATCAGCCCCAGCATTTT.

This chain uses TRBV3-1 (or the pseudogene TRBV3-2) with TRBJ1-2; the match to TRBD1 covers 8 bases. The ends lost 0 bases at V and 4 bases at J; junction bases unmatched: 7. The CDR3 runs 16 residues. From germline, CDR1 is LGHDT and CDR2 YNNKEL (reference sequence). As DNA, the CDR3 is TGTGCCAGCAGCCAAGATAGCACAGGGGGACTCTATGGCTACACCTTC. It yields the protein CASSQDSTGGLYGYTF.

The rearrangement uses TRBV5-8 and TRBJ2-1, with D unclear. Looked up from germline, CDR1 is SGHTS and CDR2 is YDEGEE. V lost 5 bases and J lost 4, with 7 bases in between. The CDR3 is 12 amino acids. Here the CDR3 reads CASSSGYNEQFF. In nucleotides, the CDR3 is TGTGCCAGCAGTTCAGGTTACAATGAGCAGTTCTTC.

The chain combines TRBV7-9 with TRBJ2-7, with TRBD1 matching 10 bases. The CDR3 covers 14 residues. From germline, CDR1 is SEHNR and CDR2 FQNEAQ (reference sequence). Trimming removed 5 bases from V and 11 bases from J; junction bases left unmatched: 12. In DNA form, the CDR3 reads TGTGCCAGCAGCCTCAGGACAGGGGGAACCCCGGAGTACTTC. This codes for CASSLRTGGTPEYF.

This clone was seen a few times. This rearrangement joins TRBV5-4 to TRBJ1-3; TRBD1 matches 9 bases. The CDR3 spans 15 residues. In germline, CDR1 is SGHNT, CDR2 YYREEE (reference sequence). Germline trimming cut 3 bases from V and 3 bases from J; bases unmatched to any gene: 4. This chain's CDR3 is CASSWGQGGGNTIYF. The CDR3 DNA reads as TGTGCCAGCAGCTGGGGACAGGGTGGTGGAAACACCATATATTTT.

The chain joins TRBV5-1 to TRBJ1-3; 11 bases fit TRBD1. The CDR3 length is 15 residues. CDR1 is SGHRS and CDR2 is YFSETQ in the germline V gene. V dropped 3 bases and J dropped 7; count of bases not matched to a gene: 6. CDR3 in amino acids: CASSYGQGARNTIYF. CDR3 nucleotides: TGCGCCAGCAGCTACGGACAGGGGGCAAGGAACACCATATATTTT.

V gene TRBV5-8 combines with J gene TRBJ1-2, with D tentatively TRBD1 (5 bases). Trimming pared 1 base from V and 6 bases from J, leaving 16 bases between. The germline V gene has CDR1 SGHTS and CDR2 YDEGEE. The CDR3 spans 15 residues. CDR3 protein: CASSLPEAGGDGYTF. CDR3 in DNA: TGTGCCAGCAGCTTGCCGGAAGCGGGGGGGGATGGCTACACCTTC.

J is TRBJ2-7 and V is TRBV7-8, with D maybe TRBD1 (6 bases). Trimming cost V 2 bases and J 3 bases, with 11 bases left between them. Germline values: CDR1 SGHVS, CDR2 FQNEAQ. This CDR3 contains 14 residues. The CDR3 here is CASSLSQGHYEQYF. In DNA, the CDR3 is TGTGCCAGCAGCTTATCCCAGGGGCACTACGAGCAGTACTTC.

This chain connects TRBV5-1 to TRBJ2-3; D not resolved. With 0 bases removed from V and 2 bases from J, the gap between germline ends came to 7 bases. Germline lookup yields CDR1 SGHRS and CDR2 YFSETQ. This CDR3 comprises 14 residues. CDR3 in DNA: TGCGCCAGCAGCTTGGCAGGCAACACAGATACGCAGTATTTT. This sequence encodes CASSLAGNTDTQYF.

The chain uses TRBV12-5 and TRBJ1-1; D gene ambiguous. Germline CDR1 is LGHNT and CDR2 is FRNRAP. Trimming took 7 bases from V and 1 from J, leaving 16 bases between them. The CDR3 is made up of 15 amino acids. The CDR3 protein is CASASGEAGNTEAFF. The CDR3 nucleotides read TGTGCTAGTGCCTCAGGAGAAGCGGGGAACACTGAAGCTTTCTTT.

This sequence joins TRBV29-1 and TRBJ1-5; 8 positions agree with TRBD1. The V gene's germline CDR1 is SQVTM and CDR2 ANQGSEA. V lost 5 bases to trimming and J lost 4 bases; unmatched junction nucleotides: 7. This CDR3 has 14 residues. The CDR3 region is CSVSDRGANQPQHF. Written as DNA, the CDR3 is TGCAGCGTTAGCGACAGGGGCGCGAATCAGCCCCAGCATTTT.

This chain joins TRBV7-2 and TRBJ2-7; D might be TRBD1 (6 bases). With 3 bases removed from V and 1 base from J, the gap between germline ends came to 19 bases. The CDR3 runs 17 residues. Germline V gives CDR1 SGHTA, CDR2 FQGNSA. CDR3 nucleotide sequence: TGTGCCAGCAGCTTTTTACCCCGGGACATACTTTCCTACGAGCAGTACTTC. This encodes CASSFLPRDILSYEQYF.